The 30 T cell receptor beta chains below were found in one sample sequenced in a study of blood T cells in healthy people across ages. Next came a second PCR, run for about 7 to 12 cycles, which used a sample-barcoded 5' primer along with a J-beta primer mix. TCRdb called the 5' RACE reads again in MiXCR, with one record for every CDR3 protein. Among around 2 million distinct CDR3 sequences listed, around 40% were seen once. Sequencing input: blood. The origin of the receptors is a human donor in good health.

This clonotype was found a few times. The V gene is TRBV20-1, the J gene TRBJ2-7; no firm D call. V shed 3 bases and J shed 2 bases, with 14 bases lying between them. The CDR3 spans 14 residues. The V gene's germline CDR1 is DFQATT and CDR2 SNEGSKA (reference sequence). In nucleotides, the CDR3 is TGCAGTGCTAGTCTTGGGCCCCGACCCTACGAGCAGTACTTC. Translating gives CSASLGPRPYEQYF.

The CDR3 DNA is TGCGCCAGCACACAGGCGTACCAAGAGACCCAGTACTTC. Translated: CASTQAYQETQYF. This chain uses TRBV5-1 with TRBJ2-5, with D perhaps matching TRBD1 (5 bases). The V and J ends lost 6 bases and 0 bases respectively, with 9 bases between them. Germline CDR1 is SGHRS and CDR2 is YFSETQ. The CDR3 totals 13 residues.

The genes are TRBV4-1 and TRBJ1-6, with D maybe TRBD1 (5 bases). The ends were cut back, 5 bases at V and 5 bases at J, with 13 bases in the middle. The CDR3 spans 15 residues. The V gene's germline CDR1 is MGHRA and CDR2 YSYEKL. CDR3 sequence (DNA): TGCGCCAGCAGCACCAGGGAGAAGAATAATTCACCCCTCCACTTT. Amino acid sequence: CASSTREKNNSPLHF.

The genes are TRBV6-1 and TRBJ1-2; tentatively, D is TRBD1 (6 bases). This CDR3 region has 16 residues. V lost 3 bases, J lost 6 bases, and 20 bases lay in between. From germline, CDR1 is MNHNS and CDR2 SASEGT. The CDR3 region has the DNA TGTGCCAGCAGTGAGATGGGGGCTGTGGCGAAAGATGGCTACACCTTC. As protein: CASSEMGAVAKDGYTF.

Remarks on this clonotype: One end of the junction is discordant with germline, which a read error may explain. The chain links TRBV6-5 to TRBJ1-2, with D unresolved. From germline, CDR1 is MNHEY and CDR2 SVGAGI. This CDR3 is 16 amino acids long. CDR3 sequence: CTSSYLEDPPNYGYTF. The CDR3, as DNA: TGTACCAGCAGTTACTTAGAGGACCCACCTAACTATGGCTACACCTTC.

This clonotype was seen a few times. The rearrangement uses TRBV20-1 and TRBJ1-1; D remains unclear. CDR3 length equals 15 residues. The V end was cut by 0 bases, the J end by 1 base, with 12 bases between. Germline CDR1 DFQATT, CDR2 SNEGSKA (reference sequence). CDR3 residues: CSARDRRRGNTEAFF. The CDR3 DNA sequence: TGCAGTGCTAGAGATCGGCGGAGAGGGAACACTGAAGCTTTCTTT.

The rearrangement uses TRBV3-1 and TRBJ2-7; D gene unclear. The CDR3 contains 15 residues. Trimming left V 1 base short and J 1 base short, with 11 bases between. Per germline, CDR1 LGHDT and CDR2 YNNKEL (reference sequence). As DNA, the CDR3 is TGTGCCAGCAGCCAAGGGTTTTCGAGGTCCTACGAGCAGTACTTC. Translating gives CASSQGFSRSYEQYF.

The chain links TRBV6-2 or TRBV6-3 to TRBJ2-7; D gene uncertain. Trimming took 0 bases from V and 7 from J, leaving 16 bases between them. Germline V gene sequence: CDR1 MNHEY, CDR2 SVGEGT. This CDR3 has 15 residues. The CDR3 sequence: CASSYSVGGLEEQYF. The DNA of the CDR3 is TGTGCCAGCAGTTACTCCGTAGGCGGTCTAGAGGAGCAGTACTTC.

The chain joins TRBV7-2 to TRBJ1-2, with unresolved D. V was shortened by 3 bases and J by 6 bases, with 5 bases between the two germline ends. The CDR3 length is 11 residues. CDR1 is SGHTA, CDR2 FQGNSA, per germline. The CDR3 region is CASSFFDGYTF. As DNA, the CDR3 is TGTGCCAGCAGCTTTTTCGATGGCTACACCTTC. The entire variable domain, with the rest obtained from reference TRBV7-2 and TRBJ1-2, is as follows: GAGVSQSPSNKVTEKGKDVELRCDPISGHTALYWYRQSLGQGLEFLIYFQGNSAPDKSGLPSDRFSAERTGGSVSTLTIQRTQQEDSAVYLCASSFFDGYTFGSGTRLTVV.

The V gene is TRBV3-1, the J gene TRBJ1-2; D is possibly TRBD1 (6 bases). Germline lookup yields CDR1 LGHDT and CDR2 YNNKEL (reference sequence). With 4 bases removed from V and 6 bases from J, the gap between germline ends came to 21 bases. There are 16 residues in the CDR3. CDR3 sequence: CASSPQDYRDNHGYTF. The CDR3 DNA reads TGTGCCAGCAGCCCCCAGGATTATCGGGACAACCATGGCTACACCTTC.

The CDR3 here is CASSLAGFLYEQYF. CDR3 DNA sequence: TGCGCCAGCAGCTTGGCCGGGTTTCTCTACGAGCAGTACTTC. The chain uses TRBV5-1 and TRBJ2-7; D gene uncertain. The V and J ends lost 0 bases and 3 bases respectively, with 10 bases between them. This CDR3 comprises 14 residues. CDR1 and CDR2 from the germline V gene are SGHRS and YFSETQ.

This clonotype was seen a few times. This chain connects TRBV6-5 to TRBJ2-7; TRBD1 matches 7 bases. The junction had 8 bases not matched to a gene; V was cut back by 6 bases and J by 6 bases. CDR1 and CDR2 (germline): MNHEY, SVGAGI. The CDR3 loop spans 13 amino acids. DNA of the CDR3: TGTGCCAGCAGACCCGAGACAGGGTCCGAGCAGTACTTC. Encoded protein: CASRPETGSEQYF.

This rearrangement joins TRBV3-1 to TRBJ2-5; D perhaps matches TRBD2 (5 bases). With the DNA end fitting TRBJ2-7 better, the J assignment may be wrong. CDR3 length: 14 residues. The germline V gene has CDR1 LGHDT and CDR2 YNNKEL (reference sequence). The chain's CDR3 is CASSHPGSTYEQYF. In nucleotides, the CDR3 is TGTGCCAGCAGCCATCCGGGATCTACCTACGAGCAGTACTTC.

CDR3 loop: CASSQEDIASYNEQFF. CDR3 DNA: TGCGCCAGCAGCCAGGAAGACATCGCCTCCTACAATGAGCAGTTCTTC. The chain is built from TRBV4-1 and TRBJ2-1; D gene unclear. The CDR3 covers 16 residues. Germline V gene sequence: CDR1 MGHRA, CDR2 YSYEKL. V lost 3 bases and J 0 bases, leaving 12 bases between the germline ends.

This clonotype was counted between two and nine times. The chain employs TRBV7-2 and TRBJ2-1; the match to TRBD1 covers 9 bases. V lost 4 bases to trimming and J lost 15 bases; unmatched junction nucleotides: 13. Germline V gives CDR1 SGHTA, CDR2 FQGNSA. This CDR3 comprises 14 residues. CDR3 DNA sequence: TGTGCCAGCAGCTGGGACCGGGACAGGGCGATTTCGTTCTTC. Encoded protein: CASSWDRDRAISFF.

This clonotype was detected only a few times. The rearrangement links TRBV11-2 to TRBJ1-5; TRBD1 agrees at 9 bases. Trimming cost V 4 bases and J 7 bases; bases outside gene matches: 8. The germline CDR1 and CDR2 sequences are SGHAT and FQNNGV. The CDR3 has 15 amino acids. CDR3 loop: CASSSGQGVGQPQHF. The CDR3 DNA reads TGTGCCAGCAGCTCGGGACAGGGAGTAGGACAGCCCCAGCATTTT. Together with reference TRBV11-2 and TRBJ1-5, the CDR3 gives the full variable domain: EAGVAQSPRYKIIEKRQSVAFWCNPISGHATLYWYQQILGQGPKLLIQFQNNGVVDDSQLPKDRFSAERLKGVDSTLKIQPAKLEDSAVYLCASSSGQGVGQPQHFGDGTRLSIL.

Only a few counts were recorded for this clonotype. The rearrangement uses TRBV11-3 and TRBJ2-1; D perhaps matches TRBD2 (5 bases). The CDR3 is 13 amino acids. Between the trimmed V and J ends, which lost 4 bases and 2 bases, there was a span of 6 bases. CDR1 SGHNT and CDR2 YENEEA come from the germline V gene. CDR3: CASSSEAYNEQFF. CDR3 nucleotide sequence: TGTGCCAGCAGCTCGGAGGCCTACAATGAGCAGTTCTTC.

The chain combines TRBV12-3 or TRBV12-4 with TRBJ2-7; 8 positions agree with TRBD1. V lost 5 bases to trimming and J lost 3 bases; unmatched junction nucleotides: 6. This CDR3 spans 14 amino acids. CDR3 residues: CASSRWTGFYEQYF. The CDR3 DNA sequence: TGTGCCAGCAGTCGATGGACAGGGTTCTACGAGCAGTACTTC.

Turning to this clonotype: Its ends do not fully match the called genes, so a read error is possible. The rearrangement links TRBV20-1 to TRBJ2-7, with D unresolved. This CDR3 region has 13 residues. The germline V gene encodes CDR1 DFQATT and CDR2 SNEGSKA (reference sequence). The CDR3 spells CSARAPASYEQYF. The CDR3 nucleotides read TGCAGTGCCAGAGCACCAGCCTCCTACGAGCAGTACTTC.

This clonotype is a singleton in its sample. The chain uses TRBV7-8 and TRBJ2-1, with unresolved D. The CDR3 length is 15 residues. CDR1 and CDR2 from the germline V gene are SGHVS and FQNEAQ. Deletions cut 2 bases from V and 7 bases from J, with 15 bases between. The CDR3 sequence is CASSLNWLERNEQFF. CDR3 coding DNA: TGTGCCAGCAGCTTAAACTGGCTAGAAAGAAATGAGCAGTTCTTC.

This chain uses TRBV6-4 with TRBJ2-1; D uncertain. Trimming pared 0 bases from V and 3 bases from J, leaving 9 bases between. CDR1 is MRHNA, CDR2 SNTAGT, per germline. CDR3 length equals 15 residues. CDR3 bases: TGTGCCAGCAGTGACTCGAGAGATAACTACAATGAGCAGTTCTTC. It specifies CASSDSRDNYNEQFF.

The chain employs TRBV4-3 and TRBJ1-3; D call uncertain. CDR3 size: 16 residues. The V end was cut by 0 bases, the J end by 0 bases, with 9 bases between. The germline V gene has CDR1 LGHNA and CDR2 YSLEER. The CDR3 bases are TGCGCCAGCAGCCAAGATAGCGGGCACTCTGGAAACACCATATATTTT. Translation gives CASSQDSGHSGNTIYF.

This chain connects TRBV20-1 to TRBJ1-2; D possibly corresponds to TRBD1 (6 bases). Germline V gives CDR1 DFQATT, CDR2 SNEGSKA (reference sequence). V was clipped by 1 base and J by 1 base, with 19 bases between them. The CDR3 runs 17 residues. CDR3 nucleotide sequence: TGCAGTGCTAGAGCTACGGCGGACAGAGGATTTAACTATGGCTACACCTTC. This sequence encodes CSARATADRGFNYGYTF.

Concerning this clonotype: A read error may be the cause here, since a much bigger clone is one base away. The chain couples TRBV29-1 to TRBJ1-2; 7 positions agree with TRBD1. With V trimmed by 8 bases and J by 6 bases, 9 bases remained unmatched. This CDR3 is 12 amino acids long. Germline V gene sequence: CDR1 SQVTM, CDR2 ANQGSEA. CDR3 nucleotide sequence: TGCAGCACTGGGGGAGGGGGCCATGGCTACACCTTC. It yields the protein CSTGGGGHGYTF.

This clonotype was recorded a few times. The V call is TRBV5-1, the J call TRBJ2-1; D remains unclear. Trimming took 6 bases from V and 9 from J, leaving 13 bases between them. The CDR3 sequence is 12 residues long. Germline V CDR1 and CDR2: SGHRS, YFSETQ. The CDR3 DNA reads TGCGCCAGCAACTCGGGCCTAGGTGAGCAGTTCTTC. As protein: CASNSGLGEQFF.

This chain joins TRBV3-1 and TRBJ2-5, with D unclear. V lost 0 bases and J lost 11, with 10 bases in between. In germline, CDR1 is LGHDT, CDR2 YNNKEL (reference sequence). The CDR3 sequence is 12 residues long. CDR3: CASSQDLLEQYF. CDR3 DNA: TGTGCCAGCAGCCAAGATTTGCTTGAGCAGTACTTC.

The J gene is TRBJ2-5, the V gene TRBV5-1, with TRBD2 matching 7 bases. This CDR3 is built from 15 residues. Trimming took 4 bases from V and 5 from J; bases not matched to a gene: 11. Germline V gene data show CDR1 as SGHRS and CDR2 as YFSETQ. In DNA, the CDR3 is TGCGCCAGCAGCCCCCCACCAGCGGGGATGGAGACCCAGTACTTC. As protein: CASSPPPAGMETQYF.

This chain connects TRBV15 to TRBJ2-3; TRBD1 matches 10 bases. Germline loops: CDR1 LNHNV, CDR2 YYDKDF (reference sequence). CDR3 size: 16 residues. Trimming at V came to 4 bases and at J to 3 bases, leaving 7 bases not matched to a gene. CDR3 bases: TGTGCCACCAGCACCTCCGGGACAGGGGCGACAGATACGCAGTATTTT. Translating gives CATSTSGTGATDTQYF.

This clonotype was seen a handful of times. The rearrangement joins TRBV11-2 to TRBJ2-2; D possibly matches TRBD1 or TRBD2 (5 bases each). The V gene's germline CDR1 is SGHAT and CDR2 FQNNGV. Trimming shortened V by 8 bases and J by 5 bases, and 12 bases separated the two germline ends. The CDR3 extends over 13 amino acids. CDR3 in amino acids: CASEGTFTGELFF. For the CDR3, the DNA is TGTGCCAGCGAAGGGACGTTTACCGGGGAGCTGTTTTTT.

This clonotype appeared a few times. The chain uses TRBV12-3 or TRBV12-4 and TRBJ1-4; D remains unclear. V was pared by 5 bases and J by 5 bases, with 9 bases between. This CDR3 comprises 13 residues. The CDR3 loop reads CASSPRYNEKLFF. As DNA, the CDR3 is TGTGCCAGCAGTCCCCGGTACAATGAAAAACTGTTTTTT.